Sequencing of this T cell receptor (beta chain) was carried out in a study of T cell responses to AZD1222 COVID-19 vaccine (dated by TCRdb to about 2021). Looking at the study overall: AZD1222 recipients with second doses at about 4 weeks or about 12 weeks were pooled, because spike-specific TCR depth and breadth did not differ between schedules. TCR sequencing was performed for 233 trial participants, of whom some 200 were given two doses of AZD1222 and around 25 were given two doses of MenACWY control vaccine. Trial participants were enrolled by age into 18-55, 56-69 and 70-plus year subgroups, with about 150, 27 and 61 TCR-sequenced participants respectively.

The CDR3 regions of human TCRbeta chains were analyzed by immunosequencing. Per the source publication's procedure: TCRs in the repertoires were compared against a reference library of SARS-CoV-2-specific TCRs that had been generated with the MIRA antigen-specificity platform. Breadth was defined as the fraction of unique TCRs that were SARS-CoV-2-associated, and depth was defined as the fraction of total T cells that were SARS-CoV-2-associated. Each spike-specific TCR was assigned to its reactive spike region and to a CD4 or CD8 class using the MIRA data. Log10-transformed breadth and depth values were compared by one-way ANOVA with Sidak's multiple comparisons tests. In its TCRdb copy, this immuneACCESS table keeps in-frame sequences only and misses some clones. Where compared with another copy, unresolved V genes explain less than half of these, and the others have no known cause. The D gene and trimming were derived from the DNA, and the V and J assignments and clone size from that table. The sample includes some 120,000 clones, with 93% observed a single time. The top ten hold more than 2.5% of the sample.

Of note for this clone: What antigen it recognizes has not been identified. No base quality information exists; no much larger clone differs at one position.

From a lookup of the germline V gene (reference sequence), CDR1 and CDR2 are SEHNR and FQNEAQ. V drops 7 bases and J drops 2 bases, leaving 14 bases in between. The CDR3 sequence holds 14 residues, the cysteine and phenylalanine included. Just CDR3 DNA is preserved here, 42 bases in frame from base 1. Study-wide findings and limitations: In the small 56-69-year group, the increase in depth fell short of significance, most likely because of low power. Conclusions about previously exposed vaccinees were limited because only six AZD1222 recipients were SARS-CoV-2 seropositive at baseline. Because no samples from the day 14 peak response were available, repertoires could be characterized only after the peak T cell response. Nearly half of unique spike-specific TCRs reportedly recognized epitopes outside regions mutated in the B.1.351 and B.1.1.7 variants. CD4 TCRs associated with the vaccine covered the entire spike protein, and the dominant responses were in regions 160-218 and 743-854. After two AZD1222 doses, both the breadth and the depth of spike-specific TCRs were significantly higher than at day 0 and than in MenACWY recipients. Most participants were white British and females outnumbered males, and the authors suggested that clonal diversity may have been underestimated.

Read against the paper, the sample's time point label means: baseline before first vaccination. Vaccinee samples were obtained from the UK trials COV001 and COV002, which included a single-blind randomized controlled phase 2/3 trial of AZD1222 (ChAdOx1 nCoV-19) in healthy adults. For TCRbeta chain sequencing, PBMC samples from trial participants were taken at day 0 and at day 28 after the second dose. The sequence is built from TRBV7-9 and TRBJ1-2, and possibly TRBD1, on 5 matching bases. The sequence was obtained from an adult in good health. The starting material was peripheral blood, obtained on day 0 of AZD1222 vaccination. In nucleotides, the sequence is TGTGCCAGCACCTCGACAGAAATAAACTATGGCTACACCTTC. Its product reads: CASTSTEINYGYTF.